Sequencing of this T cell receptor beta chain was carried out in a study of Graves' ophthalmopathy and Graves' hyperthyroidism. The wider study: Peripheral blood sampling preceded any treatment and occurred at initial diagnosis.

Patients newly diagnosed with hyperthyroidism, under 2 months' duration, were aged 18 to 65, the study reports. A 10 ml volume of fresh peripheral blood provided the PBMCs. Study-wide results and limits: The model predicted ophthalmopathy progression with 65% to 71% sensitivity and approximately 72% specificity.

This clonotype was counted many times. Its antigen remains unknown. Germline V gene sequence: CDR1 DFQATT, CDR2 SNEGSKA (reference sequence). The CDR3 extends over 14 amino acids. The J segment lost 1 base and the V segment lost 7 bases, leaving 10 bases of the junction unmatched. CDR3 regions of TCR beta were amplified from RNA transcripts. Following a first-round RT-PCR that used HTBI primers, a second-round multiplex PCR was carried out. TCRdb called the multiplex PCR reads again in MiXCR, with one record for every CDR3 protein. This repertoire shows about 39,000 distinct CDR3 sequences, 50% found once; its top ten account for 26%.

The sequenced sample was peripheral blood. The J gene is TRBJ2-7, the V gene TRBV20-1, with 7 bases identical to TRBD1. The sequence was collected from an adult woman with stable Graves' hyperthyroidism. This chain's CDR3 is CSVQGQLLSYEQYF. In nucleotides, the CDR3 is TGCAGTGTTCAGGGACAGCTCTTATCCTACGAGCAGTACTTC.